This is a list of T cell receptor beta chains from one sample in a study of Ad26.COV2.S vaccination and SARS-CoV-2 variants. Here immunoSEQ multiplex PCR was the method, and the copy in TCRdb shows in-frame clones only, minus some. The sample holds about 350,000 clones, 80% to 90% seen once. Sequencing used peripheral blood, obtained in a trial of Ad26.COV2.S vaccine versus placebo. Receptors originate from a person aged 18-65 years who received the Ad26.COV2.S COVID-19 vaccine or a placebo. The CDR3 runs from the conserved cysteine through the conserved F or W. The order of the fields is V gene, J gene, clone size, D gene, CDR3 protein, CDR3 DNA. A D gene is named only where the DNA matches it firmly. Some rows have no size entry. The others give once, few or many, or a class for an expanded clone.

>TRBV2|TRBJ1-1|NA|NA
CASSEGGPDGTEAFF
TGTGCCAGCAGTGAGGGGGGCCCCGATGGGACTGAAGCTTTCTTT
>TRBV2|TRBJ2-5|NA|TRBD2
CASSDSLAGVETQYF
TGTGCCAGCAGTGATTCATTAGCGGGGGTGGAGACCCAGTACTTC
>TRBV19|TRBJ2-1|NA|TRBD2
CASSIVAGGWNEQFF
TGTGCCAGTAGTATAGTAGCGGGAGGGTGGAATGAGCAGTTCTTC
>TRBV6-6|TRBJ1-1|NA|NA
CASNRVSQVNTEAFF
TGTGCCAGCAACCGAGTATCACAGGTAAACACTGAAGCTTTCTTT
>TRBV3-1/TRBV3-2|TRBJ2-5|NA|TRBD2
CASSQDTASGRETQYF
TGTGCCAGCAGCCAAGATACGGCTAGCGGTCGGGAGACCCAGTACTTC
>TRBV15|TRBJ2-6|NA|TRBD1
CATSRRPPGGSGANVLTF
TGTGCCACCAGCCGAAGACCTCCAGGGGGCTCTGGGGCCAACGTCCTGACTTTC
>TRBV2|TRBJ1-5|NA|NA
CASSEAAYSNQPQHF
TGTGCCAGCAGTGAAGCAGCTTATAGCAATCAGCCCCAGCATTTT
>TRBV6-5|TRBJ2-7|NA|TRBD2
CASTPSGDYEQYF
TGTGCCAGCACCCCGAGCGGGGACTACGAGCAGTACTTC
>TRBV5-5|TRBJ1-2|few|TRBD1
CASSHRDSRRNYGYTF
TGTGCCAGCAGCCACCGGGACAGTAGACGAAACTATGGCTACACCTTC
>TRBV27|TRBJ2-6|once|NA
CASSQHSSGANVLTF
TGTGCCAGCAGTCAGCACAGCTCTGGGGCCAACGTCCTGACTTTC
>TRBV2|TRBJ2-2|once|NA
CASSEFGTDGTGELFF
TGTGCCAGCAGTGAATTTGGAACGGACGGGACCGGGGAGCTGTTTTTT
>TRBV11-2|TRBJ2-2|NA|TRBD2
CASGLAGVYTGELFF
TGTGCCAGCGGGCTAGCGGGAGTATACACCGGGGAGCTGTTTTTT
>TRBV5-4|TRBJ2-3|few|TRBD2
CASSLGDYPTDTQYF
TGTGCCAGCAGCCTGGGGGACTACCCCACAGATACGCAGTATTTT
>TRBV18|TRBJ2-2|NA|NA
CASSPRIGQDTGELFF
TGTGCCAGCTCACCACGCATCGGACAAGATACCGGGGAGCTGTTTTTT
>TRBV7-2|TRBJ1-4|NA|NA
CASSPQGHGNEKLFF
TGTGCCAGCAGCCCCCAAGGGCACGGTAATGAAAAACTGTTTTTT
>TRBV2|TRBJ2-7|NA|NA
CASSPTSYEQYF
TGTGCCAGCAGTCCCACGTCCTACGAGCAGTACTTC
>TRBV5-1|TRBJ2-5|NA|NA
CASSLVPGVGETQYF
TGCGCCAGCAGCTTGGTTCCGGGAGTCGGAGAGACCCAGTACTTC
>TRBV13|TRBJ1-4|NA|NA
CASSLDSFNEKLFF
TGTGCCAGCAGCCTTGACAGCTTTAATGAAAAACTGTTTTTT
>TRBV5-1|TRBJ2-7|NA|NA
CASSLGSIPGFSYEQYF
TGCGCCAGCAGCTTGGGGTCGATACCCGGGTTTTCCTACGAGCAGTACTTC
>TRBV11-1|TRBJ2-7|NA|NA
CASSLARGSDYEQYF
TGTGCCAGCAGCTTAGCAAGGGGGAGCGACTACGAGCAGTACTTC
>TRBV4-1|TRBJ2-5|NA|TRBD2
CASSQEGGGNQETQYF
TGCGCCAGCAGCCAAGAGGGCGGGGGGAACCAAGAGACCCAGTACTTC
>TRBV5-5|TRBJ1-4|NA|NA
CASSSGRANEKLFF
TGTGCCAGCAGCTCAGGGCGTGCTAATGAAAAACTGTTTTTT
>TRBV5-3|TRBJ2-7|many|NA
CARSLIYSINYEQYF
TGTGCCAGAAGCTTGATCTACAGCATAAATTACGAGCAGTACTTC
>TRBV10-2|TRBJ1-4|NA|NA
CASSALGVGGEKLFF
TGCGCCAGCAGTGCGCTAGGGGTGGGAGGTGAAAAACTGTTTTTT
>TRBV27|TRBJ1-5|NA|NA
CASSPDGGSNQPQHF
TGTGCCAGCAGCCCAGACGGGGGGAGCAATCAGCCCCAGCATTTT
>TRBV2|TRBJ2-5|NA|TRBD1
CASKRTGVQNWETQYF
TGTGCCAGCAAAAGGACAGGGGTCCAGAATTGGGAGACCCAGTACTTC
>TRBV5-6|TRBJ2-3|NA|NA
CASSGQQADTQYF
TGTGCCAGCAGCGGACAGCAAGCAGATACGCAGTATTTT
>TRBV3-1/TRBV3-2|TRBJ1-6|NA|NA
CASSRETGDNSPLHF
TGTGCCAGCAGCCGAGAAACAGGAGATAATTCACCCCTCCACTTT
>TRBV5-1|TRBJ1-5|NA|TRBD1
CASSLGQGDNQPQHF
TGCGCCAGCAGCTTGGGACAGGGGGACAATCAGCCCCAGCATTTT
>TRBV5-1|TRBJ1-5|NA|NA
CASSPLAGGGQPQHF
TGCGCCAGCAGCCCCCTTGCCGGAGGGGGTCAGCCCCAGCATTTT
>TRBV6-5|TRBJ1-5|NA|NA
CASSDAGAGQPQHF
TGTGCCAGCAGCGACGCAGGGGCTGGACAGCCCCAGCATTTT
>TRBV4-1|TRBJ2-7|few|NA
CASSQGPGYEQYF
TGCGCCAGCAGCCAAGGTCCAGGTTACGAGCAGTACTTC
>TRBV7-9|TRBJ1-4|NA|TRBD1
CASSLRAGGSRDEKLFF
TGTGCCAGCAGCTTAAGGGCAGGGGGTTCGAGGGATGAAAAACTGTTTTTT
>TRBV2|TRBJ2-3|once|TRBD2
CASSETGGFTDTQYF
TGTGCCAGCAGTGAAACCGGGGGGTTCACAGATACGCAGTATTTT
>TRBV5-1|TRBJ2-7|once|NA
CASSPTSQFGYEQYF
TGCGCCAGCAGCCCCACCTCCCAGTTCGGCTACGAGCAGTACTTC
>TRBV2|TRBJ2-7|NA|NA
CASRGDTAYEQYF
TGTGCCAGCAGGGGGGACACCGCCTACGAGCAGTACTTC
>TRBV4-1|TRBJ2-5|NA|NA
CASSQDPSSEETQYF
TGCGCCAGCAGCCAAGATCCCAGTTCCGAAGAGACCCAGTACTTC
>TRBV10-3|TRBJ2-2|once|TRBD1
CAISEQGATGELFF
TGTGCCATCAGTGAACAGGGGGCCACCGGGGAGCTGTTTTTT
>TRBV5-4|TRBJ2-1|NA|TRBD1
CTSSRTGWNEQFF
TGTACCAGCAGCCGGACAGGGTGGAATGAGCAGTTCTTC
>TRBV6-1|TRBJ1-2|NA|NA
CASSESVVGGPNYGYTF
TGTGCCAGCAGTGAAAGTGTCGTTGGCGGACCTAACTATGGCTACACCTTC
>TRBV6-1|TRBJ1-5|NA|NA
CASSEIRGGGPPQHF
TGTGCCAGCAGTGAAATTAGGGGTGGAGGGCCGCCCCAGCATTTT
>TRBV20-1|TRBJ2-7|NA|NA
CSARGIYEQYF
TGCAGTGCTAGAGGGATCTACGAGCAGTACTTC
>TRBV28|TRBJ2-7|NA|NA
CASSLRQSSYEQYF
TGTGCCAGCAGTTTAAGACAGAGCTCCTACGAGCAGTACTTC
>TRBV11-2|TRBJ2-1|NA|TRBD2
CASSLAPLAGGNEQFF
TGTGCCAGCAGCTTAGCCCCACTAGCGGGAGGAAATGAGCAGTTCTTC
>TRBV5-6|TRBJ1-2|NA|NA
CASSLGLSHYGYTF
TGTGCCAGCAGCTTGGGGCTGAGCCACTATGGCTACACCTTC
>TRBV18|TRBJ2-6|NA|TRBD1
CASSSTGGTGANVLTF
TGTGCCAGCTCATCTACAGGGGGAACTGGGGCCAACGTCCTGACTTTC
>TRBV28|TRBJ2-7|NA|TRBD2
CASTVTSGKYEQYF
TGTGCCAGCACCGTGACTAGCGGGAAATACGAGCAGTACTTC
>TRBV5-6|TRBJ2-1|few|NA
CASSLGDGGKQFF
TGTGCCAGCAGCTTGGGTGACGGGGGAAAGCAGTTCTTC
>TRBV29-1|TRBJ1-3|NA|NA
CSVVLGDSGNTIYF
TGCAGCGTTGTTCTGGGAGACTCTGGAAACACCATATATTTT
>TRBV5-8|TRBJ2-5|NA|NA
CASSPDRNQETQYF
TGTGCCAGCAGCCCTGACAGAAACCAAGAGACCCAGTACTTC
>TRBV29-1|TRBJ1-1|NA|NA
CSVEEGAEAFF
TGCAGCGTTGAAGAAGGGGCTGAAGCTTTCTTT
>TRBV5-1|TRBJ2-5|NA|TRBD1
CASSPTHRGPETQYF
TGCGCCAGCAGCCCCACTCACAGGGGGCCGGAGACCCAGTACTTC
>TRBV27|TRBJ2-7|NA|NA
CASSSYGARSYEQYF
TGTGCCAGCAGTTCCTACGGGGCCCGGTCCTACGAGCAGTACTTC
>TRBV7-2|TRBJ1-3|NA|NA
CASSLALTVRTGNTIYF
TGTGCCAGCAGCTTAGCGCTGACAGTACGGACTGGAAACACCATATATTTT
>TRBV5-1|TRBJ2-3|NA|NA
CASSLGQSTDTQYF
TGCGCCAGCAGCTTGGGACAGAGCACAGATACGCAGTATTTT
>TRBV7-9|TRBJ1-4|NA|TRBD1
CASSPGTAREKLFF
TGTGCCAGCAGCCCCGGGACAGCACGTGAAAAACTGTTTTTT
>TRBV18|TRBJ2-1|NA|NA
CASSPPRVLEDEQFF
TGTGCCAGCTCACCACCGAGAGTACTGGAGGATGAGCAGTTCTTC
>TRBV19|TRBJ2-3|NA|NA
CASSPTRGADTQYF
TGTGCCAGTAGTCCAACAAGAGGGGCAGATACGCAGTATTTT
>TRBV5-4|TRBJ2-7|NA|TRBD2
CASSALTSDYEQYF
TGTGCCAGCAGCGCCCTTACTAGCGACTACGAGCAGTACTTC
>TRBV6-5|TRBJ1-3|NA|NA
CASSYSRWASGNTIYF
TGTGCCAGCAGTTACTCACGCTGGGCCTCTGGAAACACCATATATTTT